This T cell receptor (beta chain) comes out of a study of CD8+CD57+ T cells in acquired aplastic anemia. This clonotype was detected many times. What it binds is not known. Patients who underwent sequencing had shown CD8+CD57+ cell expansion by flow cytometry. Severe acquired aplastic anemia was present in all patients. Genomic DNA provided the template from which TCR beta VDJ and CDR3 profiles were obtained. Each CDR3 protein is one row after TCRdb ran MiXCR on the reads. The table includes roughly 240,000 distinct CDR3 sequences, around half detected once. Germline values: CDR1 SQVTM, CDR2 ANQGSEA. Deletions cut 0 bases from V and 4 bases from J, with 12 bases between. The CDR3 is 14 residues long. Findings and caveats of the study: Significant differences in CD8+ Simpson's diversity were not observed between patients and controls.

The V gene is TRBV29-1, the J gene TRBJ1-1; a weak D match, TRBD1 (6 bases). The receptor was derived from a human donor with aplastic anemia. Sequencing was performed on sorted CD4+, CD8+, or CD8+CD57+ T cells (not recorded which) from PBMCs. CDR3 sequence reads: CSVEDLGAGTEAFF. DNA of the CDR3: TGCAGCGTTGAAGATCTGGGGGCGGGCACTGAAGCTTTCTTT.